The 28 T cell receptor beta chains listed next were all sequenced from one sample in a study of T cells in Graves' hyperthyroidism and ophthalmopathy (dated by TCRdb to between 2018 and 2020). Library preparation was by multiplex PCR. TCRdb shows the sequencer as Illumina HiSeq 2000. The TCR beta CDR3 regions were amplified from the RNA transcripts. A first-round RT-PCR of the TCR CDR3 used the HTBI primer set with the Qiagen OneStep RT-PCR kit. TCRdb reprocessing: public reads trimmed at Q25 with fastp, clones called with MiXCR, in-frame beta chains kept. Identical CDR3 proteins give one entry, which carries the most common genes and DNA. Across this sample there are 390,000 or so distinct CDR3 sequences, with approximately 14% seen only once. Clones ranked in the top ten supply around 14% of the sample. Sequenced material: blood. These receptors originate from a man aged 18 to 29 with Graves' ophthalmopathy.

This clonotype has ten or more counts. V gene TRBV7-2 combines with J gene TRBJ2-7, with TRBD2 identical over 10 bases. Germline assignment: CDR1 SGHTA and CDR2 FQGNSA. Trimming at V came to 1 base and at J to 4 bases, leaving 4 bases not matched to a gene. The CDR3 length is 15 residues. The CDR3 here is CASSLGGTSVYEQYF. The CDR3 region has the DNA TGTGCCAGCAGCTTAGGAGGGACTAGCGTTTACGAGCAGTACTTC. The full variable domain, completed using reference TRBV7-2 and TRBJ2-7, is GAGVSQSPSNKVTEKGKDVELRCDPISGHTALYWYRQSLGQGLEFLIYFQGNSAPDKSGLPSDRFSAERTGGSVSTLTIQRTQQEDSAVYLCASSLGGTSVYEQYFGPGTRLTVT.

V gene TRBV7-2 combines with J gene TRBJ2-7; 11 nucleotides match TRBD1. This CDR3 region has 14 residues. The ends lost 5 bases at V and 7 bases at J; junction bases unmatched: 7. Germline CDR1 and CDR2: SGHTA and FQGNSA. As DNA, the CDR3 is TGTGCCAGCAGCGTAGGACAGGGGGCGCGGGAGCAGTACTTC. Its translation: CASSVGQGAREQYF.

This chain connects TRBV5-1 to TRBJ2-1; 13 bases fit TRBD2. The germline V gene has CDR1 SGHRS and CDR2 YFSETQ. J lost 5 bases, V lost 4 bases, and 6 bases had no gene match. This CDR3 is built from 16 residues. The CDR3 loop reads CASSLGLAGTDNEQFF. CDR3 DNA: TGCGCCAGCAGCCTGGGACTAGCGGGGACAGACAATGAGCAGTTCTTC.

In regard to this clonotype: A much larger clone is a single base away; this may be a read error. This chain connects TRBV3-1 to TRBJ2-7; 13 bases agree with TRBD2. The germline gives CDR1 LGHDT, CDR2 YNNKEL (reference sequence). CDR3 length: 15 amino acids. The CDR3 DNA reads TGTGCCAGCAGCATGGGACTAGCGGGAAACTACGAGCAGTGCTTC. It translates to CASSMGLAGNYEQCF.

This clonotype showed up many times. The chain couples TRBV3-1 to TRBJ2-6; D remains ambiguous. Trimming took off 0 bases at V and 0 bases at J, with 6 bases between the two ends. The CDR3 has 16 amino acids. In germline, CDR1 is LGHDT, CDR2 YNNKEL (reference sequence). CDR3 amino acids: CASSQDLASGANVLTF. CDR3 DNA: TGTGCCAGCAGCCAAGATCTTGCCTCTGGGGCCAACGTCCTGACTTTC.

This clonotype came up a few times. The genes are TRBV5-4 and TRBJ2-1; the match to TRBD2 covers 8 bases. Germline V gene data show CDR1 as SGHNT and CDR2 as YYREEE (reference sequence). V gave up 1 base and J gave up 4 bases; unmatched junction bases: 13. The CDR3 covers 18 residues. CDR3 protein: CASSLRYRLAHSYNEQFF. CDR3 in DNA: TGTGCCAGCAGCTTGAGGTACCGACTAGCGCATTCTTACAATGAGCAGTTCTTC.

The table lists this clonotype with many counts. The chain joins TRBV6-2 or TRBV6-3 to TRBJ2-5; D remains unclear. This CDR3 is built from 13 residues. Germline CDR1 and CDR2: MNHEY and SVGEGT. Trimming stripped 7 bases from V and 2 bases from J, with 11 bases between. CDR3 in amino acids: CASIQTLQETQYF. The CDR3 bases are TGTGCCAGCATCCAGACTTTACAAGAGACCCAGTACTTC.

This clonotype was seen a handful of times. This chain links TRBV7-9 with TRBJ1-4; 7 bases are shared with TRBD1. The V and J ends lost 3 bases and 2 bases, in that order; junction bases with no gene match: 3. The germline V gene encodes CDR1 SEHNR and CDR2 FQNEAQ (reference sequence). This CDR3 has 15 residues. CDR3 in DNA: TGTGCCAGCAGCTTCCCGACAGGGACTAATGAAAAACTGTTTTTT. Protein product: CASSFPTGTNEKLFF.

This clonotype occurred many times. The chain's CDR3 is CSARGDTYEQYF. The CDR3, as DNA: TGCAGTGCTAGAGGGGACACCTACGAGCAGTACTTC. The rearrangement links TRBV20-1 to TRBJ2-7, with D possibly TRBD1 on 6 matching bases. Germline lookup yields CDR1 DFQATT and CDR2 SNEGSKA (reference sequence). The CDR3 runs to 12 residues. The germline V and J ends were trimmed by 1 base and 2 bases, with 6 bases remaining between them.

On this clonotype: A much larger clone sits a single nucleotide away, making a read error possible. V is TRBV5-1 and J is TRBJ1-1; 7 bases match TRBD1. Looked up from germline, CDR1 is SGHRS and CDR2 is YFSETQ. The CDR3 totals 15 residues. Trimming at V came to 6 bases and at J to 1 base, leaving 9 bases not matched to a gene. In nucleotides, the CDR3 is TGCGCCAGCACGGGACAGTCTCCCCGGAACACTGAAGCTTTCTTT. It encodes CASTGQSPRNTEAFF.

This clonotype was observed a few times. This chain uses TRBV5-1 with TRBJ1-6, with 7 bases identical to TRBD1. There are 16 residues in the CDR3. CDR1 and CDR2 from the germline V gene are SGHRS and YFSETQ. Trimming cost V 4 bases and J 6 bases; bases outside gene matches: 10. Written as DNA, the CDR3 is TGCGCCAGCAGCCCTTCAGGGACAGAATTTAATTCACCCCTCCACTTT. Protein product: CASSPSGTEFNSPLHF.

This clonotype was detected ten times or more. The J gene is TRBJ2-5, the V gene TRBV7-2; 8 nucleotides agree with TRBD1. J gave up 2 bases and V 5 bases, and 13 bases lay outside the gene matches. The CDR3 spans 17 residues. Per the germline V gene, CDR1 is SGHTA and CDR2 is FQGNSA. The CDR3, as DNA: TGTGCCAGCAGCCCACAGAGGGGGACAGGACCTCAAGAGACCCAGTACTTC. This gives the protein CASSPQRGTGPQETQYF.

This clonotype was recorded at least ten times. The junction and the germline gene differ at one end; a read error may be behind it. This rearrangement joins TRBV29-1 to TRBJ1-2, with D unclear. This CDR3 region has 11 residues. Germline V gene lookup returns CDR1 SQVTM and CDR2 ANQGSEA. Here the CDR3 DNA reads TGCAGCGTCGAAGGCATGTTAGGCTACACCTTC. This gives the protein CSVEGMLGYTF.

This clonotype was counted a few times. This sequence joins TRBV6-1 and TRBJ1-5; a weak D match, TRBD1 (5 bases). Trimming pared 5 bases from V and 12 bases from J, leaving 20 bases between. CDR1 and CDR2 (germline): MNHNS, SASEGT. The CDR3 spans 14 residues. Written as DNA, the CDR3 is TGTGCCAGCAGTAGGTCCGCAGGGAGAGTGGGCCAGCATTTT. Its protein is CASSRSAGRVGQHF.

The chain links TRBV11-2 to TRBJ2-3; 13 bases map to TRBD2. This CDR3 comprises 16 residues. Germline V CDR1 and CDR2: SGHAT, FQNNGV. Trimming cost V 5 bases and J 3 bases; bases outside gene matches: 5. CDR3 sequence (DNA): TGTGCCAGCAGCGTACAGGGACTAGCGGGGACAGATACGCAGTATTTT. Protein product: CASSVQGLAGTDTQYF. Looking up the rest from reference TRBV11-2 and TRBJ2-3 gives the full variable domain: EAGVAQSPRYKIIEKRQSVAFWCNPISGHATLYWYQQILGQGPKLLIQFQNNGVVDDSQLPKDRFSAERLKGVDSTLKIQPAKLEDSAVYLCASSVQGLAGTDTQYFGPGTRLTVL.

The chain uses TRBV24-1 and TRBJ1-2, with unresolved D. Trimming shortened V by 1 base and J by 4 bases, and 9 bases separated the two germline ends. The CDR3 runs to 14 residues. CDR1 and CDR2 from the germline V gene are KGHDR and SFDVKD. CDR3 residues: CATSDFRAGYGYTF. The CDR3 bases are TGTGCCACCAGTGATTTTCGGGCCGGCTATGGCTACACCTTC.

Concerning this clonotype: A clone one base away is much larger, so this may be a read error. CDR3 DNA sequence: TGCGCCAGCAGCTACCGGGACAGGGGAGGTAATGGGCAGTTCTTC. The encoded protein is CASSYRDRGGNGQFF. V usage is TRBV5-1 and J usage is TRBJ2-1; 10 positions match TRBD1. The length of the CDR3 is 15 residues. Germline V gene data show CDR1 as SGHRS and CDR2 as YFSETQ. The whole variable domain, filled in from reference TRBV5-1 and TRBJ2-1, reads KAGVTQTPRYLIKTRGQQVTLSCSPISGHRSVSWYQQTPGQGLQFLFEYFSETQRNKGNFPGRFSGRQFSNSRSEMNVSTLELGDSALYLCASSYRDRGGNGQFFGPGTRLTVL.

This clonotype has at least ten counts. The chain has TRBV29-1 and TRBJ1-1; 10 nucleotides align to TRBD1. The V gene's germline CDR1 is SQVTM and CDR2 ANQGSEA. The V segment lost 4 bases and the J segment 11 bases; nucleotides outside the gene matches: 13. The CDR3 has 14 amino acids. The CDR3 DNA sequence: TGCAGCGTTGCGACGTGGACAGGGGGAATGAGGGCTTTCTTT. This translates into CSVATWTGGMRAFF.

A note on this clonotype: Mismatch with germline at one junction end may stem from a read error. V gene TRBV3-1 combines with J gene TRBJ2-7; the D gene could be TRBD1 or TRBD2 (7 bases each). This CDR3 has 13 amino acids. CDR1 and CDR2 from the germline V gene are LGHDT and YNNKEL (reference sequence). CDR3 in amino acids: CASCQGGVYEQYF. CDR3 bases: TGTGCCAGCTGCCAGGGGGGGGTCTACGAGCAGTACTTC.

There are many counts of this clonotype. This chain links TRBV7-2 with TRBJ1-1; no clear D gene. Germline V gene sequence: CDR1 SGHTA, CDR2 FQGNSA. This CDR3 region has 11 residues. Trimming left V 8 bases short and J 3 bases short, with 7 bases between. The CDR3 DNA reads as TGTGCCAGCGGCGCACACACTGAAGCTTTCTTT. Translation gives CASGAHTEAFF.

About this clonotype: An end of the junction differs from the germline gene, which may be a read error. The rearrangement joins TRBV24-1 to TRBJ2-4; D possibly corresponds to TRBD1 (7 bases). The CDR3 runs to 19 residues. Germline V gene lookup returns CDR1 KGHDR and CDR2 SFDVKD. This CDR3 reads CATSDWTGGGVRTKSIQYF. The CDR3 nucleotides are TGTGCCACCAGTGATTGGACAGGTGGAGGGGTAAGAACCAAAAGCATTCAGTACTTC.

This clonotype was detected many times. The gene calls are TRBV4-1 and TRBJ2-1; D ambiguous. The germline V and J ends were trimmed by 0 bases and 4 bases, with 10 bases remaining between them. The germline V gene has CDR1 MGHRA and CDR2 YSYEKL. The CDR3 runs 15 residues. The DNA for the CDR3 is TGCGCCAGCAGCCAAGAGGGTCTCGGGTACAATGAGCAGTTCTTC. It translates to CASSQEGLGYNEQFF.

In its sample, this clonotype was seen once. The V gene is TRBV6-2 or TRBV6-3, the J gene TRBJ2-3; 10 bases match TRBD2. V lost 2 bases to trimming and J lost 0 bases; unmatched junction nucleotides: 5. The CDR3 is 17 residues long. Germline-derived CDR1 and CDR2 are MNHEY and SVGEGT. CDR3 nucleotides: TGTGCCAGCAGTTACCCCGGGACTAGCGAAAGCACAGATACGCAGTATTTT. It is translated as CASSYPGTSESTDTQYF.

This clonotype has only a few counts. The V call is TRBV29-1, the J call TRBJ2-7, with 14 bases matching TRBD2. V shed 7 bases and J 5 bases; nucleotides not matched to a gene: 7. Per germline, CDR1 SQVTM and CDR2 ANQGSEA. CDR3 size: 14 residues. The CDR3: CSAAGTSGSNEQYF. CDR3 bases: TGCAGCGCCGCCGGGACTAGCGGGAGTAACGAGCAGTACTTC.

This chain uses TRBV4-1 with TRBJ1-1, with 8 nucleotides matching TRBD1. This CDR3 spans 15 amino acids. The V gene's germline CDR1 is MGHRA and CDR2 YSYEKL. With V trimmed by 4 bases and J by 5 bases, 9 bases remained unmatched. The CDR3 coding sequence is TGCGCCAGCAGCCCGCTTGGGACAGGATTAACTGAAGCTTTCTTT. Translation: CASSPLGTGLTEAFF.

This clonotype was counted only a few times. The rearrangement uses TRBV7-9 and TRBJ2-3; TRBD2 agrees at 14 bases. J lost 7 bases, V lost 1 base, and 10 bases had no gene match. This CDR3 is 18 amino acids long. Germline values: CDR1 SEHNR, CDR2 FQNEAQ (reference sequence). The CDR3 sequence is CASSLVSGLAGVRYTQYF. The CDR3 DNA reads as TGTGCCAGCAGCTTAGTATCGGGACTAGCGGGAGTACGATATACGCAGTATTTT.

This clonotype was recorded a few times. This chain links TRBV6-1 with TRBJ2-2, with 8 positions matching TRBD1. The V segment lost 5 bases and the J segment 6 bases; nucleotides outside the gene matches: 5. Germline V CDR1 and CDR2: MNHNS, SASEGT. CDR3 length: 14 residues. In DNA form, the CDR3 reads TGTGCCAGCAGTCCCAGGGGGCGATCCGGGGAGCTGTTTTTT. The encoded protein is CASSPRGRSGELFF.

The chain has TRBV9 and TRBJ1-1, with a weak D call TRBD1 (6 bases). The CDR3 loop spans 14 amino acids. CDR1 and CDR2 (germline): SGDLS, YYNGEE. V was pared by 4 bases and J by 5 bases, with 15 bases between. The CDR3 region is CASSPEGGSTEAFF. The CDR3 DNA follows: TGTGCCAGCAGCCCCGAGGGGGGTAGTACTGAAGCTTTCTTT.